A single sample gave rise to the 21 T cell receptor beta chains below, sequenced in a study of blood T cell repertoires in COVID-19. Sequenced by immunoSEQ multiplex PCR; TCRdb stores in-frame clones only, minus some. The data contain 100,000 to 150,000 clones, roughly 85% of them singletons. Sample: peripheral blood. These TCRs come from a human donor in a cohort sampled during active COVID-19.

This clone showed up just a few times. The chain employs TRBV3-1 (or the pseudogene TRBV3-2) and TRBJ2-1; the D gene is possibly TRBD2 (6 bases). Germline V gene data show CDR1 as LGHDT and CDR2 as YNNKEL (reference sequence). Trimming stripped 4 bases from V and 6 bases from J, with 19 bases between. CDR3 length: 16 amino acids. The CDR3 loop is CASSRISGTGGNEQFF. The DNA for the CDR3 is TGTGCCAGCAGCCGGATCTCCGGGACTGGGGGCAATGAGCAGTTCTTC.

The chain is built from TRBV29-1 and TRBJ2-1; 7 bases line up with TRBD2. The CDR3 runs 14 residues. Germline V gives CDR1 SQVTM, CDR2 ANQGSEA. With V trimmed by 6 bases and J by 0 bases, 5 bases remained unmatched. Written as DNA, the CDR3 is TGCAGCGTAGACGGGAGGACCTCCTACAATGAGCAGTTCTTC. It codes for CSVDGRTSYNEQFF.

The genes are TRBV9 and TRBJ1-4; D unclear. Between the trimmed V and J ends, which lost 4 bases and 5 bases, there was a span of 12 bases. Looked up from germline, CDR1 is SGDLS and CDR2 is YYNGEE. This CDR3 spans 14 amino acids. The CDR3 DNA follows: TGTGCCAGCAGCCTAGGGCCAGAAAATGAAAAACTGTTTTTT. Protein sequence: CASSLGPENEKLFF. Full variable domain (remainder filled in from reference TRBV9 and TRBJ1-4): DSGVTQTPKHLITATGQRVTLRCSPRSGDLSVYWYQQSLDQGLQFLIQYYNGEERAKGNILERFSAQQFPDLHSELNLSSLELGDSALYFCASSLGPENEKLFFGSGTQLSVL.

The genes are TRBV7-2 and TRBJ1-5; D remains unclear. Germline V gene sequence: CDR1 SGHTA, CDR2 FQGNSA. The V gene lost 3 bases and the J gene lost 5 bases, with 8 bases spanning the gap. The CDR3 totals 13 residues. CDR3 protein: CASSFSVDQPQHF. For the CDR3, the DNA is TGTGCCAGCAGCTTCTCGGTGGATCAGCCCCAGCATTTT.

CDR3 protein: CASSLGQPSSGGAKYF. DNA for the CDR3: TGTGCCAGCAGCTTAGGTCAGCCTAGTAGCGGGGGGGCCAAGTACTTC. The rearrangement joins TRBV7-2 to TRBJ2-4, with 11 bases identical to TRBD2. The trim removed 1 base at V and 14 bases at J, leaving 13 bases unmatched. The CDR3 contains 16 residues. The germline CDR1 and CDR2 sequences are SGHTA and FQGNSA.

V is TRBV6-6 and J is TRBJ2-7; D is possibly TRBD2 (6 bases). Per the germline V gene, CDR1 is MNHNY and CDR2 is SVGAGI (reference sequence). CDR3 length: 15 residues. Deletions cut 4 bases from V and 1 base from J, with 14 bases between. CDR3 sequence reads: CASSSPGRLSYEQYF. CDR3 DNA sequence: TGTGCCAGCAGTTCCCCCGGGAGATTGTCCTACGAGCAGTACTTC.

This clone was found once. CDR3 sequence reads: CASSTQWGVVETQYF. The CDR3 nucleotides read TGTGCCAGTAGTACGCAGTGGGGGGTGGTGGAGACCCAGTACTTC. This chain connects TRBV19 to TRBJ2-5, with D tentatively TRBD2 (6 bases). Germline V gene sequence: CDR1 LNHDA, CDR2 SQIVND (reference sequence). The ends were cut back, 4 bases at V and 5 bases at J, with 17 bases in the middle. The CDR3 has 15 residues.

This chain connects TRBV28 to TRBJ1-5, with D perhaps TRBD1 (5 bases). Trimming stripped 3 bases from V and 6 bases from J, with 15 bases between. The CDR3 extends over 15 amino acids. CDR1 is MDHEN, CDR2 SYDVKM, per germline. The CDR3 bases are TGTGCCAGCAGTTTCTCCGGCGGGGGAGGTCAGCCCCAGCATTTT. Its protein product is CASSFSGGGGQPQHF.

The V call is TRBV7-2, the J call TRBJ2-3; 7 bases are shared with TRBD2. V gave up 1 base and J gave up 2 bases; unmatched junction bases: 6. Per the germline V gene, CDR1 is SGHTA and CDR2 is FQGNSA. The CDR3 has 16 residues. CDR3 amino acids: CASSLGGGLTTDTQYF. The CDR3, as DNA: TGTGCCAGCAGCTTAGGGGGGGGACTCACCACAGATACGCAGTATTTT.

The CDR3 is CASRLAGATDTQYF. In DNA form, the CDR3 reads TGTGCCAGCAGACTAGCGGGAGCCACAGATACGCAGTATTTT. This chain uses TRBV25-1 with TRBJ2-3; 11 bases are shared with TRBD2. The J segment lost 2 bases and the V segment lost 6 bases, leaving 1 base of the junction unmatched. The CDR3 has 14 amino acids. Germline V gives CDR1 MGHDK, CDR2 SYGVNS.

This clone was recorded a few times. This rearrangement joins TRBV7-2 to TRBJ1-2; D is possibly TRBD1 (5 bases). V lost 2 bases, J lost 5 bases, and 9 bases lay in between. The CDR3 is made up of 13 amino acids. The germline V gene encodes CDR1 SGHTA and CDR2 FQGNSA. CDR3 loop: CASSLRAGYGYTF. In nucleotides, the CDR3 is TGTGCCAGCAGCTTAAGGGCAGGGTATGGCTACACCTTC.

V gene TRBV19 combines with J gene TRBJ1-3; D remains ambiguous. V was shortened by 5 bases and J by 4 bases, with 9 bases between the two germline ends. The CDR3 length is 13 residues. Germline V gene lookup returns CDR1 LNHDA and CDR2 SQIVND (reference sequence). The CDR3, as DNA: TGTGCCAGTAGTGCGACATTGGGAAACACCATATATTTT. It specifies CASSATLGNTIYF.

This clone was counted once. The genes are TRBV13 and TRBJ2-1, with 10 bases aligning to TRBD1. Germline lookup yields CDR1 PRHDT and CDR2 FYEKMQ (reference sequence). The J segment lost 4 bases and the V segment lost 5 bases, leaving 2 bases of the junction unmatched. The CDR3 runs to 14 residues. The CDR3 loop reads CASSGTGVYNEQFF. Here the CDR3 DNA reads TGTGCCAGCAGCGGGACAGGGGTTTACAATGAGCAGTTCTTC.

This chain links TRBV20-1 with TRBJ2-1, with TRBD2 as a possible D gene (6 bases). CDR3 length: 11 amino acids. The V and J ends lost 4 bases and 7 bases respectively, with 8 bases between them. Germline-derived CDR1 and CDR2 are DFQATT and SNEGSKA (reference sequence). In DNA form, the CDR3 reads TGCAGTGCTAAGAGCGGGAATGAGCAGTTCTTC. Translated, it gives CSAKSGNEQFF.

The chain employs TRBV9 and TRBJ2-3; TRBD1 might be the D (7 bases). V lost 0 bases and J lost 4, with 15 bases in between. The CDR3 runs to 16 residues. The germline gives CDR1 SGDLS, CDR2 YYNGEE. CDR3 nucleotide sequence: TGTGCCAGCAGCGTAGTAGGAGGGGGCGGAGCAGATACGCAGTATTTT. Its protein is CASSVVGGGGADTQYF.

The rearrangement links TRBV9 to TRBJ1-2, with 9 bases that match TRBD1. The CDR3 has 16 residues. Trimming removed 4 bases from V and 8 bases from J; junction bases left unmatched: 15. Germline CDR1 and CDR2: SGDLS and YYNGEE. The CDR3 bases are TGTGCCAGCAGCTCTAGGGGGACAGGGACGACTTCGGGCTACACCTTC. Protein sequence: CASSSRGTGTTSGYTF.

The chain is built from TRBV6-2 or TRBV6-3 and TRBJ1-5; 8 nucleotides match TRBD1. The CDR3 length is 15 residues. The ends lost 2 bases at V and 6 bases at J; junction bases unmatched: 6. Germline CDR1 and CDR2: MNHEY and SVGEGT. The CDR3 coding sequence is TGTGCCAGCAGTTACGTGACAGGGGACGGTCAGCCCCAGCATTTT. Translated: CASSYVTGDGQPQHF.

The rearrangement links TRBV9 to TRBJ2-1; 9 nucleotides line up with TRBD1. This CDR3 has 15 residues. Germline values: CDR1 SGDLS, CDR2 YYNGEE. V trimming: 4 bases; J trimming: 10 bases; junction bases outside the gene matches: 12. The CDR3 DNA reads TGTGCCAGCAGCTCCTCGGGACAGGGCTATGACGAGCAGTTCTTC. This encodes CASSSSGQGYDEQFF.

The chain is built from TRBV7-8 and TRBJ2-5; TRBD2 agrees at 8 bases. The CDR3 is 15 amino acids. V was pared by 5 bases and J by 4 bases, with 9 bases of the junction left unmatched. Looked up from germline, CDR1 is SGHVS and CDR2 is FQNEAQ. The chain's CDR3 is CASSQHRGGPETQYF. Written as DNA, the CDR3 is TGTGCCAGCAGCCAGCATCGGGGGGGCCCAGAGACCCAGTACTTC.

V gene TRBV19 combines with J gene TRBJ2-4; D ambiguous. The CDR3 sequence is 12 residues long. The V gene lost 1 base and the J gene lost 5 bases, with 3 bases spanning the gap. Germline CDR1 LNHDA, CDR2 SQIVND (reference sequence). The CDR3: CASSIGENIQYF. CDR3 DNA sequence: TGTGCCAGTAGTATAGGAGAAAACATTCAGTACTTC.

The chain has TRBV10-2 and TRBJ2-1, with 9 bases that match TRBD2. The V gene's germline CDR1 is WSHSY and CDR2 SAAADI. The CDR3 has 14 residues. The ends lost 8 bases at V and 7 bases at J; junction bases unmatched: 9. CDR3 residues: CASLLAGIGNEQFF. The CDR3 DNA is TGCGCCAGCCTCCTAGCGGGAATAGGTAATGAGCAGTTCTTC.